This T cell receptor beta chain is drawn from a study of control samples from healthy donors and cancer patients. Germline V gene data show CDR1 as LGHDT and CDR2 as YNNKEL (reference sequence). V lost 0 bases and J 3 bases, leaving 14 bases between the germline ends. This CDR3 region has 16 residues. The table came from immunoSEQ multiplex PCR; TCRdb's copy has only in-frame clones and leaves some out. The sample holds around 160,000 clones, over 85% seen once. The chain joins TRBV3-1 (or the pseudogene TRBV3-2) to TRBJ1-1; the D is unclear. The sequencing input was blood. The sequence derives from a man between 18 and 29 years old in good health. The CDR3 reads CASSQDPRKPYTEAFF. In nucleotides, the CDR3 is TGTGCCAGCAGCCAAGACCCTAGGAAGCCTTACACTGAAGCTTTCTTT.